Following are 12 T cell receptor beta chains from one sample sequenced in a study of T cell responses to AZD1222 COVID-19 vaccine. TCRdb's table, derived via immunoSEQ multiplex PCR, lists solely in-frame clones and lacks some. The data contain some 120,000 clones, 75% to 85% of them singletons. The source material was peripheral blood, sampled 28 days after the second AZD1222 dose. The receptors shown here come from an adult who received the AZD1222 COVID-19 vaccine.

The V gene is TRBV7-9, the J gene TRBJ1-2; TRBD1 is a possible D gene (5 bases). Trimming cost V 5 bases and J 7 bases, with 20 bases left between them. Germline V gene sequence: CDR1 SEHNR, CDR2 FQNEAQ (reference sequence). The CDR3 consists of 15 residues. CDR3 sequence reads: CASSSWDGRIRGYTF. CDR3 bases: TGTGCCAGCAGCAGTTGGGACGGCAGGATTCGTGGCTACACCTTC. The full variable domain, completed using reference TRBV7-9 and TRBJ1-2, is DTGVSQNPRHKITKRGQNVTFRCDPISEHNRLYWYRQTLGQGPEFLTYFQNEAQLEKSRLLSDRFSAERPKGSFSTLEIQRTEQGDSAMYLCASSSWDGRIRGYTFGSGTRLTVV.

The V call is TRBV5-6, the J call TRBJ1-1; TRBD1 matches 10 bases. This CDR3 has 16 amino acids. Germline V gene data show CDR1 as SGHDT and CDR2 as YYEEEE. Trimming at V came to 4 bases and at J to 4 bases, leaving 10 bases not matched to a gene. The CDR3 nucleotides are TGTGCCAGCAGCACCAACTCGGACAGGGGGGGCACTGAAGCTTTCTTT. Amino acids: CASSTNSDRGGTEAFF.

The genes are TRBV11-2 and TRBJ2-7, with 8 bases that match TRBD1. CDR3 length: 14 residues. V lost 5 bases to trimming and J lost 3 bases; unmatched junction nucleotides: 6. Germline V lookup: CDR1 SGHAT, CDR2 FQNNGV. CDR3 protein: CASSPDRGDYEQYF. CDR3 in DNA: TGTGCCAGCAGCCCTGACAGGGGAGACTACGAGCAGTACTTC.

J is TRBJ2-7 and V is TRBV29-1; D gene unclear. This CDR3 contains 11 residues. Germline values: CDR1 SQVTM, CDR2 ANQGSEA. The ends were cut back, 5 bases at V and 0 bases at J, with 5 bases in the middle. DNA for the CDR3: TGCAGCGTTACCTTCTCCTACGAGCAGTACTTC. Translated: CSVTFSYEQYF.

This chain connects TRBV5-1 to TRBJ1-5; D ambiguous. The CDR3 has 12 residues. Germline V lookup: CDR1 SGHRS, CDR2 YFSETQ. Trimming shortened V by 0 bases and J by 6 bases, and 4 bases separated the two germline ends. CDR3 sequence (DNA): TGCGCCAGCAGCTTGGAGGGTCAGCCCCAGCATTTT. Encoded protein: CASSLEGQPQHF.

In this sample, this clone turned up once. The J gene is TRBJ2-7, the V gene TRBV10-2; D may be TRBD2 (6 bases). V was clipped by 6 bases and J by 4 bases, with 19 bases between them. The V gene's germline CDR1 is WSHSY and CDR2 SAAADI. The CDR3 loop spans 15 amino acids. CDR3 nucleotide sequence: TGCGCCAGCAGAGGACTAAACTCCTTCTCTTACGAGCAGTACTTC. This gives the protein CASRGLNSFSYEQYF.

The V gene is TRBV5-1, the J gene TRBJ1-6, with D tentatively TRBD1 (5 bases). V lost 4 bases to trimming and J lost 9 bases, with 14 bases between them. CDR1 is SGHRS and CDR2 is YFSETQ in the germline V gene. The CDR3 covers 14 residues. CDR3: CASSRDSTGSPLHF. The CDR3 nucleotides are TGCGCCAGCAGCCGGGACTCAACGGGTTCACCCCTCCACTTT.

The chain has TRBV12-3 or TRBV12-4 and TRBJ2-3; D is uncertain. The CDR3 totals 11 residues. V gave up 3 bases and J gave up 5 bases, with 3 bases separating them. This CDR3 is CASSLKDTQYF. CDR3 coding DNA: TGTGCCAGCAGTTTGAAAGATACGCAGTATTTT.

In its sample, this clone was seen a few times. The V call is TRBV2, the J call TRBJ2-2; 10 nucleotides align to TRBD2. Germline V gives CDR1 SNHLY, CDR2 FYNNEI. V lost 3 bases and J lost 0; bases outside the gene matches: 4. The CDR3 runs to 17 residues. The CDR3 nucleotides are TGTGCCAGCAGTGAGGTTAGCGGGGGGACGAACACCGGGGAGCTGTTTTTT. Its translation is CASSEVSGGTNTGELFF.

The V and J genes are TRBV6-6 and TRBJ2-1; D remains ambiguous. CDR3 length equals 12 residues. Germline values: CDR1 MNHNY, CDR2 SVGAGI (reference sequence). Trimming took off 8 bases at V and 4 bases at J, with 9 bases between the two ends. CDR3 residues: CASGLAYNEQFF. The CDR3 DNA follows: TGTGCCAGCGGATTGGCGTACAATGAGCAGTTCTTC.

This clone was detected only a few times. The V gene is TRBV5-1, the J gene TRBJ2-2; D is perhaps TRBD1 or TRBD2 (6 bases each). The V end was cut by 4 bases, the J end by 6 bases, with 16 bases between. This CDR3 has 15 residues. The V gene's germline CDR1 is SGHRS and CDR2 YFSETQ. The CDR3 sequence: CASSPEGGSAGELFF. CDR3 DNA: TGCGCCAGCAGCCCCGAGGGGGGATCGGCCGGGGAGCTGTTTTTT.

V usage is TRBV1 and J usage is TRBJ1-2; TRBD1 is the table's D call, not checked against the DNA. TRBV1 is noted as a pseudogene. CDR3 length: 12 amino acids. The CDR3 protein is CTSSPWAGGYTF. DNA for the CDR3: TGCACCAGCAGCCCTTGGGCTGGCGGCTACACCTTC.